The rows below give T cell receptor beta chains drawn from one sample of a study of cytomegalovirus exposure and HLA in healthy donors. Data came from immunoSEQ multiplex PCR; TCRdb stores just in-frame clones and leaves some out. The sample lists about 160,000 clones; under 75% were seen once. The specimen was PBMCs. These TCRs come from a man aged 40-49 years in good health and CMV-seropositive. Each CDR3 is given with its conserved first and last residue. D genes are given only for firm matches. A clone size is listed for some rows: how often the clone was seen (once, few, many), or a class if it is expanded.

d_gene: TRBD1
v_gene: TRBV9
j_gene: TRBJ1-4
abundance: -
CDR3nt: TGTGCCAGCAGCGGACCGGGACAGGGCCCCGCAACTAATGAAAAACTGTTTTTT
CDR3aa: CASSGPGQGPATNEKLFF

d_gene: -
v_gene: TRBV19
j_gene: TRBJ1-1
abundance: -
CDR3nt: TGTGCCAGTGCCCACGGTAGGGGCACTGAAGCTTTCTTT
CDR3aa: CASAHGRGTEAFF

d_gene: -
v_gene: TRBV6-1
j_gene: TRBJ1-5
abundance: -
CDR3nt: TGTGCCAGCACTTTGGGCTTTAGCAATCAGCCCCAGCATTTT
CDR3aa: CASTLGFSNQPQHF

d_gene: TRBD1
v_gene: TRBV9
j_gene: TRBJ2-2
abundance: -
CDR3nt: TGTGCCAGCAGCCTGACAGGGAGTGATGGCGGGGAGCTGTTTTTT
CDR3aa: CASSLTGSDGGELFF

d_gene: -
v_gene: TRBV15
j_gene: TRBJ1-5
abundance: -
CDR3nt: TGTGCCACCAGCAATTCAGGGTACAATCAGCCCCAGCATTTT
CDR3aa: CATSNSGYNQPQHF

d_gene: -
v_gene: TRBV19
j_gene: TRBJ1-3
abundance: -
CDR3nt: TGTGCCAGTAGTATCCGGACAGCAAGTTCTGGAAACACCATATATTTT
CDR3aa: CASSIRTASSGNTIYF

d_gene: TRBD2
v_gene: TRBV7-8
j_gene: TRBJ2-7
abundance: -
CDR3nt: TGTGCCAGCAGCTTAGCCGCCCCGGGGCCCGGGGGGGCCTACGAGCAGTACTTC
CDR3aa: CASSLAAPGPGGAYEQYF

d_gene: -
v_gene: TRBV6-1
j_gene: TRBJ1-6
abundance: few
CDR3nt: TGTGCCAGCAGTTTGGGGAGTTATTCACCCCTCCACTTT
CDR3aa: CASSLGSYSPLHF

d_gene: -
v_gene: TRBV9
j_gene: TRBJ2-2
abundance: -
CDR3nt: TGTGCCAGCAGAGCTAACACCGGGGAGCTGTTTTTT
CDR3aa: CASRANTGELFF

d_gene: -
v_gene: TRBV7-9
j_gene: TRBJ1-2
abundance: many
CDR3nt: TGTGCCAGCAGCTTAGGACACGGATATGGCTACACCTTC
CDR3aa: CASSLGHGYGYTF

d_gene: -
v_gene: TRBV19
j_gene: TRBJ1-2
abundance: -
CDR3nt: TGTGCCAGTAGTATACCTTCAGGATACGGCTACACCTTC
CDR3aa: CASSIPSGYGYTF

d_gene: -
v_gene: TRBV9
j_gene: TRBJ1-4
abundance: -
CDR3nt: TGTGCCAGCAGCGTAGCGCCTTTGGGAGCGATACCTTATGAAAAACTGTTTTTT
CDR3aa: CASSVAPLGAIPYEKLFF

d_gene: -
v_gene: TRBV13
j_gene: TRBJ2-3
abundance: -
CDR3nt: TGTGCCAGCAGCTTAAGGGTGGGGGGTACGCAGTATTTT
CDR3aa: CASSLRVGGTQYF

d_gene: -
v_gene: TRBV5-8
j_gene: TRBJ2-3
abundance: -
CDR3nt: TGTGCCAGCAGCGCGACAAGAGGGGGGGGCCCCACAGATACGCAGTATTTT
CDR3aa: CASSATRGGGPTDTQYF

d_gene: -
v_gene: TRBV6-1
j_gene: TRBJ1-1
abundance: few
CDR3nt: TGTGCCAGCAGTGAGCCGTTAAGGGAGGAAGCTTTCTTT
CDR3aa: CASSEPLREEAFF

d_gene: TRBD1
v_gene: TRBV7-8
j_gene: TRBJ2-7
abundance: -
CDR3nt: TGTGCCAGCAGCCCCCGCGACAGGGGGCCCTACGAGCAGTACTTC
CDR3aa: CASSPRDRGPYEQYF

d_gene: -
v_gene: TRBV14
j_gene: TRBJ2-4
abundance: -
CDR3nt: TGTGCCAGCAGCCTGAGGGGGGCCAAAAACATTCAGTACTTC
CDR3aa: CASSLRGAKNIQYF

d_gene: -
v_gene: TRBV7-6
j_gene: TRBJ2-1
abundance: -
CDR3nt: TGTGCCAGCAGCTTAGGGGGATGGGGGGACTCCTACAATGAGCAGTTCTTC
CDR3aa: CASSLGGWGDSYNEQFF

d_gene: TRBD1
v_gene: TRBV10-3
j_gene: TRBJ1-2
abundance: -
CDR3nt: TGTGCCATCAGTGACCCGGGGACAGGGGATGGCTACACCTTC
CDR3aa: CAISDPGTGDGYTF

d_gene: -
v_gene: TRBV5-6
j_gene: TRBJ1-6
abundance: once
CDR3nt: TGTGCCAGCAGAATCTTTGGGGAGCATTCACCCCTCCACTTT
CDR3aa: CASRIFGEHSPLHF

d_gene: -
v_gene: TRBV5-1
j_gene: TRBJ1-5
abundance: -
CDR3nt: TGCGCCAGCAGCTTGGGTCCCCAGGGTGGACAGCCCCAGCATTTT
CDR3aa: CASSLGPQGGQPQHF

d_gene: -
v_gene: TRBV4-3
j_gene: TRBJ2-2
abundance: -
CDR3nt: TGCGCCAGCAGCCAAGATAGGGGCAGCAACACCGGGGAGCTGTTTTTT
CDR3aa: CASSQDRGSNTGELFF

d_gene: TRBD1
v_gene: TRBV6-5
j_gene: TRBJ2-2
abundance: few
CDR3nt: TGTGCCAGCAGTTACGACAGGGTTGGCACCGGGGAGCTGTTTTTT
CDR3aa: CASSYDRVGTGELFF

d_gene: TRBD2
v_gene: TRBV7-2
j_gene: TRBJ2-7
abundance: few
CDR3nt: TGTGCCAGCAGCTTAACTAGCGGGGGCGAGCGGTACTTC
CDR3aa: CASSLTSGGERYF

d_gene: TRBD1
v_gene: TRBV7-9
j_gene: TRBJ1-2
abundance: -
CDR3nt: TGTGCCAGCATCCCGGACAGGCCCTTCGGCTACACCTTC
CDR3aa: CASIPDRPFGYTF

d_gene: -
v_gene: TRBV7-9
j_gene: TRBJ1-3
abundance: few
CDR3nt: TGTGCCAGCTACCTGGGGGGGGGAAACACCATATATTTT
CDR3aa: CASYLGGGNTIYF

d_gene: TRBD1
v_gene: TRBV5-1
j_gene: TRBJ2-1
abundance: -
CDR3nt: TGCGCCAGCAGCTCGGGACAGGCGGGCGGTGAGCAGTTCTTC
CDR3aa: CASSSGQAGGEQFF

d_gene: TRBD2
v_gene: TRBV6-1
j_gene: TRBJ2-3
abundance: once
CDR3nt: TGTGCCAGCAGTGAAATAGCGGGAAAGAGCACAGATACGCAGTATTTT
CDR3aa: CASSEIAGKSTDTQYF

d_gene: TRBD1
v_gene: TRBV7-9
j_gene: TRBJ1-2
abundance: -
CDR3nt: TGTGCCAGCAGCCCCGGGACAGGGATTTGGGGCTACACCTTC
CDR3aa: CASSPGTGIWGYTF

d_gene: TRBD1
v_gene: TRBV7-2
j_gene: TRBJ1-2
abundance: -
CDR3nt: TGTGCCAGCAGCCGGACAGGGGAGTATGGCTACACCTTC
CDR3aa: CASSRTGEYGYTF

d_gene: TRBD1
v_gene: TRBV29-1
j_gene: TRBJ1-2
abundance: -
CDR3nt: TGCAGCGTTGAAGATCTGGACAGGGGGCATGGCTACACCTTC
CDR3aa: CSVEDLDRGHGYTF

d_gene: TRBD2
v_gene: TRBV15
j_gene: TRBJ2-7
abundance: -
CDR3nt: TGTGCCACCAGCTCGGGGGGGCCCTACGAGCAGTACTTC
CDR3aa: CATSSGGPYEQYF

d_gene: TRBD2
v_gene: TRBV4-3
j_gene: TRBJ2-7
abundance: -
CDR3nt: TGCGCCAGCAGTATGGGACTAGGAGACTACGAGCAGTACTTC
CDR3aa: CASSMGLGDYEQYF

d_gene: -
v_gene: TRBV25-1
j_gene: TRBJ2-3
abundance: -
CDR3nt: TGTGCCAGCAGTGAATATCTCACAGATACGCAGTATTTT
CDR3aa: CASSEYLTDTQYF

d_gene: -
v_gene: TRBV5-4
j_gene: TRBJ2-3
abundance: -
CDR3nt: TGTGCCAGCAGCTTGCGGGGGACCCCTAAGGATACGCAGTATTTT
CDR3aa: CASSLRGTPKDTQYF

d_gene: -
v_gene: TRBV25-1
j_gene: TRBJ2-7
abundance: -
CDR3nt: TGTGCCAGCAGTGTCAGCTACGAGCAGTACTTC
CDR3aa: CASSVSYEQYF

d_gene: -
v_gene: TRBV5-1
j_gene: TRBJ2-7
abundance: -
CDR3nt: TGCGCCAGCAGCTTGGAGTCGAGGCTATGGGCCTACGAGCAGTACTTC
CDR3aa: CASSLESRLWAYEQYF

d_gene: -
v_gene: TRBV10-1
j_gene: TRBJ1-2
abundance: -
CDR3nt: TGCGCCAGCAGTGAGTCGACACCTACTAACTATGGCTACACCTTC
CDR3aa: CASSESTPTNYGYTF

d_gene: TRBD1
v_gene: TRBV6-1
j_gene: TRBJ1-2
abundance: -
CDR3nt: TGTGCCAGCAGTGAAGGGCAGGGGGAAGATGGCTACACCTTC
CDR3aa: CASSEGQGEDGYTF

d_gene: -
v_gene: TRBV10-3
j_gene: TRBJ1-2
abundance: -
CDR3nt: TGTGCCATCAGTGAAGGCGGAAGGGGCGATGGCTACACCTTC
CDR3aa: CAISEGGRGDGYTF